Each of the 20 T cell receptor beta chains below was sequenced from the same sample in a study of shared clonotypes between healthy human individuals. The repertoire was sequenced with immunoSEQ multiplex PCR; TCRdb's copy has only in-frame clones and lacks some. This table has approximately 500,000 clones, about 96% appearing once. Sequenced material: naive CD4+ T cells sorted from blood. The sample's subset: CD45RA+ positively selected. These receptors were collected from a woman under 40 in good health.

The chain employs TRBV18 and TRBJ2-7, with 7 nucleotides matching TRBD1. Germline assignment: CDR1 KGHSH and CDR2 LQKENI. V was pared by 5 bases and J by 3 bases, with 1 base of the junction left unmatched. CDR3 size: 12 residues. As DNA, the CDR3 is TGTGCCAGCTCAAGGGACAGCTACGAGCAGTACTTC. As protein: CASSRDSYEQYF.

This sequence joins TRBV9 and TRBJ2-3; TRBD2 aligns across 12 bases. CDR3 size: 15 residues. Germline CDR1 SGDLS, CDR2 YYNGEE. V was clipped by 6 bases and J by 3 bases; unmatched bases: 5. CDR3 nucleotides: TGTGCCAGCAACCTCGGACTAGCGGGGACAGATACGCAGTATTTT. It codes for CASNLGLAGTDTQYF. The entire variable domain, with the rest obtained from reference TRBV9 and TRBJ2-3, is as follows: DSGVTQTPKHLITATGQRVTLRCSPRSGDLSVYWYQQSLDQGLQFLIQYYNGEERAKGNILERFSAQQFPDLHSELNLSSLELGDSALYFCASNLGLAGTDTQYFGPGTRLTVL.

The CDR3 spells CASSVPPGELFF. The CDR3, as DNA: TGTGCCAGCAGTGTCCCGCCCGGGGAGCTGTTTTTT. The J gene is TRBJ2-2, the V gene TRBV2, with D uncertain. This CDR3 region has 12 residues. Germline CDR1 SNHLY, CDR2 FYNNEI. The germline V and J ends were trimmed by 4 bases and 6 bases, with 6 bases remaining between them.

This chain joins TRBV19 and TRBJ1-2, with 9 nucleotides matching TRBD1. The ends lost 6 bases at V and 6 bases at J; junction bases unmatched: 5. This CDR3 is 13 amino acids long. Germline V gene data show CDR1 as LNHDA and CDR2 as SQIVND (reference sequence). The CDR3 reads CASRDRGDDGYTF. The CDR3 DNA reads TGTGCCAGTAGGGACAGGGGCGACGATGGCTACACCTTC.

The rearrangement uses TRBV5-6 and TRBJ2-7, with 8 bases identical to TRBD2. After removal of 0 bases from V and 6 bases from J, the junction contained 11 bases not matched to a gene. The germline CDR1 and CDR2 sequences are SGHDT and YYEEEE. The CDR3 runs 16 residues. The chain's CDR3 is CASSLERETPSSEQYF. The CDR3 DNA is TGTGCCAGCAGCTTGGAGCGGGAGACCCCTTCTAGCGAGCAGTACTTC. The full variable domain, in which reference TRBV5-6 and TRBJ2-7 provide the parts outside the CDR3, is DAGVTQSPTHLIKTRGQQVTLRCSPKSGHDTVSWYQQALGQGPQFIFQYYEEEERQRGNFPDRFSGHQFPNYSSELNVNALLLGDSALYLCASSLERETPSSEQYFGPGTRLTVT.

The gene calls are TRBV6-6 and TRBJ1-1; 9 bases are a match to TRBD1. Germline V gene data show CDR1 as MNHNY and CDR2 as SVGAGI (reference sequence). The CDR3 loop spans 16 amino acids. The junction had 15 bases not matched to a gene; V was cut back by 5 bases and J by 8 bases. The CDR3 sequence: CASSHGQGQFDSEAFF. The CDR3 DNA follows: TGTGCCAGCAGTCACGGACAGGGGCAATTCGACTCGGAAGCTTTCTTT.

The rearrangement joins TRBV13 to TRBJ2-1, with 7 bases aligning to TRBD1. The CDR3 length is 15 residues. The V gene end was trimmed by 1 base and the J gene end by 2 bases; junction bases not matched to a gene: 2. Germline assignment: CDR1 PRHDT and CDR2 FYEKMQ (reference sequence). CDR3 in DNA: TGTGCCAGCAGCTTAGACAGGGGAGCCTACAATGAGCAGTTCTTC. Amino acids: CASSLDRGAYNEQFF.

This rearrangement joins TRBV18 to TRBJ2-2; D remains unclear. Germline V gives CDR1 KGHSH, CDR2 LQKENI. V lost 3 bases, J lost 3 bases, and 11 bases lay in between. This CDR3 has 15 residues. The CDR3 is CASSPPGPYTGELFF. The DNA of the CDR3 is TGTGCCAGCTCACCTCCCGGGCCGTACACCGGGGAGCTGTTTTTT.

CDR3: CASSRVGTTPSEQYF. CDR3 in DNA: TGTGCCAGCAGCCGGGTAGGGACTACCCCAAGCGAGCAGTACTTC. The V gene is TRBV7-2, the J gene TRBJ2-7; 7 bases align to TRBD2. CDR1 is SGHTA and CDR2 is FQGNSA in the germline V gene. Trimming at V came to 5 bases and at J to 6 bases, leaving 13 bases not matched to a gene. The CDR3 length is 15 residues.

The chain couples TRBV7-9 to TRBJ1-2; D uncertain. V lost 9 bases and J 6 bases, leaving 14 bases between the germline ends. The V gene's germline CDR1 is SEHNR and CDR2 FQNEAQ (reference sequence). This CDR3 region has 12 residues. CDR3 sequence (DNA): TGTGCCAGAGATCCCGTTGGCGATGGCTACACCTTC. As protein: CARDPVGDGYTF.

This chain joins TRBV7-2 and TRBJ2-7; possibly TRBD2 for D (7 bases). CDR3 length: 14 amino acids. V was clipped by 3 bases and J by 3 bases, with 12 bases between them. Looked up from germline, CDR1 is SGHTA and CDR2 is FQGNSA. The CDR3 loop is CASSFGRGVYEQYF. The CDR3 DNA is TGTGCCAGCAGCTTTGGGAGGGGGGTCTACGAGCAGTACTTC.

In its sample, this clone was seen once. This rearrangement joins TRBV28 to TRBJ2-2; TRBD1 matches 10 bases. The CDR3 is 19 residues long. Germline lookup yields CDR1 MDHEN and CDR2 SYDVKM. After removal of 3 bases from V and 5 bases from J, the junction contained 15 bases not matched to a gene. This chain's CDR3 is CASSFPGQGPLKWTGELFF. In DNA, the CDR3 is TGTGCCAGCAGTTTCCCGGGACAGGGGCCACTGAAATGGACCGGGGAGCTGTTTTTT.

This clone has a single count. This chain links TRBV21-1 with TRBJ2-3; TRBD2 was called by the table and not checked on the DNA. TRBV21-1 constitutes a pseudogene. The CDR3 is 15 residues long. The CDR3 nucleotides are TGTGCCAGCAGCAGACTAGCGGGAGTCACAGATACGCAGTATTTT. Translating it yields CASSRLAGVTDTQYF.

The chain carries TRBV2 and TRBJ1-5, with 7 positions matching TRBD1. J was trimmed by 3 bases and V by 3 bases; bases with no gene match: 2. CDR1 is SNHLY, CDR2 FYNNEI, per germline. The CDR3 has 14 residues. CDR3 sequence reads: CASSEDRTNQPQHF. The CDR3 nucleotides read TGTGCCAGCAGTGAGGACAGGACCAATCAGCCCCAGCATTTT.

This clone was observed a single time. The chain couples TRBV5-1 to TRBJ1-1; TRBD1 is a possible D gene (5 bases). Trimming pared 0 bases from V and 4 bases from J, leaving 10 bases between. This CDR3 has 14 residues. In germline, CDR1 is SGHRS, CDR2 YFSETQ. As DNA, the CDR3 is TGCGCCAGCAGCTTGGCAGGGAGGGGCACTGAAGCTTTCTTT. It is translated as CASSLAGRGTEAFF. Using reference TRBV5-1 and TRBJ1-1 for the parts outside the CDR3, the full variable domain is KAGVTQTPRYLIKTRGQQVTLSCSPISGHRSVSWYQQTPGQGLQFLFEYFSETQRNKGNFPGRFSGRQFSNSRSEMNVSTLELGDSALYLCASSLAGRGTEAFFGQGTRLTVV.

The J gene is TRBJ2-1, the V gene TRBV12-5; D gene uncertain. Per the germline V gene, CDR1 is LGHNT and CDR2 is FRNRAP. The V end lost 0 bases, the J end lost 9 bases, and 6 bases lay between the germline ends. The CDR3 spans 12 residues. The CDR3 is CASGLVPGEQFF. In DNA form, the CDR3 reads TGTGCTAGTGGTTTGGTACCCGGTGAGCAGTTCTTC.

The V and J genes are TRBV12-5 and TRBJ2-3, with TRBD2 identical over 7 bases. Germline trimming cut 5 bases from V and 4 bases from J; bases unmatched to any gene: 15. CDR1 LGHNT and CDR2 FRNRAP come from the germline V gene. The CDR3 spans 17 residues. This CDR3 is CASGPRMGLSGPDTQYF. Written as DNA, the CDR3 is TGTGCTAGTGGTCCCAGGATGGGACTATCAGGCCCAGATACGCAGTATTTT. The whole variable domain, remainder taken from reference TRBV12-5 and TRBJ2-3, is DARVTQTPRHKVTEMGQEVTMRCQPILGHNTVFWYRQTMMQGLELLAYFRNRAPLDDSGMPKDRFSAEMPDATLATLKIQPSEPRDSAVYFCASGPRMGLSGPDTQYFGPGTRLTVL.

This chain joins TRBV5-1 and TRBJ2-2; the D is unclear. Trimming removed 1 base at V and 5 bases at J, with 6 bases between. The CDR3 covers 13 residues. Per germline, CDR1 SGHRS and CDR2 YFSETQ. The CDR3 is CASSLLDTGELFF. For the CDR3, the DNA is TGCGCCAGCAGCTTGCTAGATACCGGGGAGCTGTTTTTT.

A word on this clone: Other DNA sequences in this sample translate to the same CDR3. The genes are TRBV6-5 and TRBJ1-1; no reliable D call. Germline CDR1 and CDR2: MNHEY and SVGAGI. The CDR3 has 13 residues. The ends were cut back, 1 base at V and 5 bases at J, with 8 bases in the middle. The CDR3 DNA reads TGTGCCAGCAGTTACTTAAGAGGGACTGAAGCTTTCTTT. Protein sequence: CASSYLRGTEAFF.

This chain links TRBV23-1 with TRBJ2-3, with TRBD2 matching over 10 bases. TRBV23-1 is an open reading frame, and its role is uncertain. The CDR3 runs to 19 residues. V dropped 0 bases and J dropped 0; count of bases not matched to a gene: 9. Here the CDR3 DNA reads TGCGCCAGCAGTCAATCGTGCACTAGCGGGGCCAGGAGCACAGATACGCAGTATTTT. Protein sequence: CASSQSCTSGARSTDTQYF.